The sequence of this T cell receptor beta chain was determined in a study of T cell responses to AZD1222 COVID-19 vaccine. Background on the study: Pooled together were second doses at about 4 or about 12 weeks.

Study observations and caveats: Spike-specific TCR breadth and depth were elevated following two AZD1222 doses.

The table came from immunoSEQ multiplex PCR; TCRdb's copy has only in-frame clones and leaves some out. This table holds more than 75,000 clones, roughly nine tenths found once. Points on this clone: No antigen is known for it. An end of the junction does not agree with germline; a read error may underlie this.

This CDR3 is built from 13 residues. Germline values: CDR1 LGHNT, CDR2 FRNRAP. The gene calls are TRBV12-5 and TRBJ2-5; 8 bases match TRBD1. The receptor's source is an adult in good health. Sample: peripheral blood, taken on day 0 of AZD1222 vaccination. Here the CDR3 reads CASGSTDREGQDF. The CDR3 DNA is TGTGCTAGTGGATCCACGGACAGGGAAGGGCAGGACTTC. Supplemented by reference TRBV12-5 and TRBJ2-5, the full variable domain reads DARVTQTPRHKVTEMGQEVTMRCQPILGHNTVFWYRQTMMQGLELLAYFRNRAPLDDSGMPKDRFSAEMPDATLATLKIQPSEPRDSAVYFCASGSTDREGQDFGPGTRLLVL.